The clone carrying this T cell receptor (beta chain) has more than one count but fewer than ten. The donors were healthy bone marrow donors. Donors were ostensibly healthy at sampling, although undocumented immune exposures were probable. CDR3 size: 13 residues. V lost 2 bases to trimming and J lost 7 bases, with 11 bases between them. The germline V gene encodes CDR1 MNHNY and CDR2 SVGAGI (reference sequence). It was with 60 Vbeta and 13 Jbeta primers that the PCR ran. Only in-frame clones appear in the TCRdb table, and some are missing; sequencing was by immunoSEQ multiplex PCR. The top ten clones hold 5% to 5.5% of a sample with 110,000 or so clones, about 77% of them seen once. This sample is drawn from a study of cytomegalovirus exposure and HLA in healthy donors. Study overall: For the roughly 370 genotyped donors, around 76% fell within the Caucasian-associated ancestry cluster.

This chain joins TRBV6-6 and TRBJ1-1; no definite D call. Material: PBMCs. The source of this sequence is a woman in her 30s in good health and CMV-seropositive. The CDR3 reads CASSYARGGEAFF. CDR3 DNA sequence: TGTGCCAGCAGTTACGCCAGAGGAGGTGAAGCTTTCTTT.